A single sample gave rise to the 14 T cell receptor beta chains below, sequenced in a study of OX40 agonist ivuxolimab in advanced cancers. The assay was immunoSEQ multiplex PCR, and TCRdb's table has in-frame clones only and misses some. This sample has tens of thousands of clones, with over 90% found just once. Sequencing used CD4+ or CD8+ T cells sorted from blood, obtained in a trial of the OX40 agonist ivuxolimab. These receptors were obtained from an adult with an advanced solid tumor such as melanoma, head and neck, liver or kidney cancer.

About this clone itself: A junction boundary mismatches the germline segment, possibly from a read error. The chain combines TRBV9 with TRBJ2-7, with D perhaps matching TRBD2 (6 bases). Germline values: CDR1 SGDLS, CDR2 YYNGEE. This CDR3 comprises 14 residues. The CDR3 reads CAGSAGLFPYEQYF. The CDR3 nucleotides read TGTGCCGGCAGCGCGGGACTGTTTCCCTACGAGCAGTACTTC.

This clone was detected only once. The chain's CDR3 is CATSQGITEAFF. In nucleotides, the CDR3 is TGTGCCACCTCCCAGGGAATCACTGAAGCTTTCTTT. The chain uses TRBV6-1 and TRBJ1-1; D possibly corresponds to TRBD1 (5 bases). The germline V and J ends were trimmed by 10 bases and 4 bases, with 13 bases remaining between them. The germline V gene has CDR1 MNHNS and CDR2 SASEGT. The CDR3 covers 12 residues.

The rearrangement links TRBV6-5 to TRBJ1-1; unclear D gene. Per germline, CDR1 MNHEY and CDR2 SVGAGI. V lost 10 bases to trimming and J lost 4 bases, with 10 bases between them. The CDR3 totals 11 residues. In nucleotides, the CDR3 is TGTGCCACGGGCGGCGGCACTGAAGCTTTCTTT. Protein: CATGGGTEAFF.

V and J are TRBV21-1 and TRBJ2-4; TRBD2 is taken as the D call from the table, unchecked against the DNA. TRBV21-1 is tagged as a pseudogene. The CDR3 is 13 amino acids. The CDR3 spells CASQAGAKNIQYF. CDR3 sequence (DNA): TGTGCCAGCCAAGCGGGAGCCAAAAACATTCAGTACTTC.

The CDR3 sequence: CASTDSLSSTDTQYF. CDR3 bases: TGCGCCAGCACAGACTCCCTCTCTAGCACAGATACGCAGTATTTT. The genes are TRBV5-1 and TRBJ2-3; no reliable D call. Germline V gene data show CDR1 as SGHRS and CDR2 as YFSETQ. The CDR3 runs 15 residues. V was cut by 6 bases and J by 0 bases, with 14 bases left in between.

This sequence joins TRBV30 and TRBJ2-1; D is perhaps TRBD2 (5 bases). The CDR3 runs 13 residues. The germline gives CDR1 GTSNPN, CDR2 SVGIG (reference sequence). V lost 0 bases to trimming and J lost 5 bases, with 8 bases between them. The CDR3 here is CAWSVVTNNEQFF. The CDR3 nucleotides are TGTGCCTGGAGTGTCGTGACTAACAATGAGCAGTTCTTC.

J is TRBJ2-1 and V is TRBV4-1, with D maybe TRBD2 (6 bases). Germline loops: CDR1 MGHRA, CDR2 YSYEKL. The CDR3 is 15 amino acids. With 7 bases removed from V and 0 bases from J, the gap between germline ends came to 13 bases. The CDR3 protein is CASTPGLSSYNEQFF. CDR3 DNA: TGCGCCAGCACTCCGGGACTTTCCTCCTACAATGAGCAGTTCTTC.

V is TRBV6-1 and J is TRBJ1-5, with D possibly matching TRBD1 (5 bases). Germline loops: CDR1 MNHNS, CDR2 SASEGT. This CDR3 contains 16 residues. With 0 bases removed from V and 5 bases from J, the gap between germline ends came to 14 bases. This CDR3 reads CASSEALRGWDQPQHF. The CDR3 DNA reads TGTGCCAGCAGTGAAGCGCTTCGGGGGTGGGATCAGCCCCAGCATTTT.

J is TRBJ1-1 and V is TRBV30; D not resolved. V lost 0 bases and J 8 bases, leaving 13 bases between the germline ends. The CDR3 is 13 residues long. Germline CDR1 GTSNPN, CDR2 SVGIG (reference sequence). For the CDR3, the DNA is TGTGCCTGGAGTGTAGGGTCACCGGGGGAAGCTTTCTTT. Amino acids: CAWSVGSPGEAFF.

The rearrangement joins TRBV27 to TRBJ2-7; D call uncertain. CDR1 and CDR2 (germline): MNHEY, SMNVEV (reference sequence). The CDR3 has 15 residues. V shed 5 bases and J shed 0 bases, with 14 bases lying between them. The CDR3 nucleotides are TGTGCCAGCAGTCCTCCCCCACCCCTCTCCTACGAGCAGTACTTC. Amino acid sequence: CASSPPPPLSYEQYF.

The chain carries TRBV9 and TRBJ2-5; D is possibly TRBD1 or TRBD2 (6 bases each). The V and J ends lost 0 bases and 5 bases respectively, with 11 bases between them. The V gene's germline CDR1 is SGDLS and CDR2 YYNGEE. This CDR3 has 14 residues. The CDR3 DNA reads as TGTGCCAGCAGCGTAGGGGGGGCCAGGGAGACCCAGTACTTC. It specifies CASSVGGARETQYF. The variable domain in full, with the rest retrieved from reference TRBV9 and TRBJ2-5, is DSGVTQTPKHLITATGQRVTLRCSPRSGDLSVYWYQQSLDQGLQFLIQYYNGEERAKGNILERFSAQQFPDLHSELNLSSLELGDSALYFCASSVGGARETQYFGPGTRLLVL.

The V gene is TRBV5-4, the J gene TRBJ1-5; D possibly corresponds to TRBD1 (6 bases). Trimming stripped 0 bases from V and 11 bases from J, with 15 bases between. The CDR3 extends over 14 amino acids. Germline assignment: CDR1 SGHNT and CDR2 YYREEE (reference sequence). CDR3 region: CASSLDSKGGAQHF. The CDR3 DNA reads TGTGCCAGCAGCTTGGATTCAAAGGGGGGGGCCCAGCATTTT.

The chain recombines TRBV29-1 with TRBJ1-5; D remains unclear. CDR1 and CDR2 from the germline V gene are SQVTM and ANQGSEA. The CDR3 is made up of 13 amino acids. Trimming removed 2 bases at V and 1 base at J, with 6 bases between. The CDR3 protein is CSVELSSNQPQHF. The CDR3 DNA follows: TGCAGCGTTGAATTGTCGAGCAATCAGCCCCAGCATTTT.

This clone was counted once. The chain has TRBV7-9 and TRBJ2-1; 9 bases align to TRBD2. With 2 bases clipped from V and 0 bases from J, the junction kept 2 bases outside the gene matches. The CDR3 sequence is 16 residues long. CDR1 is SEHNR, CDR2 FQNEAQ, per germline (reference sequence). CDR3 sequence (DNA): TGTGCCAGCAGCTTACTAGCGGGAACCTCCTACAATGAGCAGTTCTTC. This codes for CASSLLAGTSYNEQFF.